A selection of T cell receptor beta chains follows, all from one sample in a study of PD-L1 blockade in urothelial cancer. Profiled with immunoSEQ multiplex PCR; TCRdb holds only in-frame clones, not every one. The sample carries some 63,000 clones, 81% recorded once. Material: PBMCs, obtained around atezolizumab (anti-PD-L1) treatment. The receptors were sampled from an older man with urothelial cancer. Both conserved end residues are part of each CDR3. The D gene is left open where the match is weak. The listing skips clone size in some rows; elsewhere it reads once, few, many or a size class.

CDR3 length,D gene,V gene,clone size,J gene,CDR3 protein,CDR3 DNA
15,TRBD2,TRBV11-2,few,TRBJ2-7,CASSPGLGILYEQYF,TGTGCCAGCAGTCCGGGACTAGGCATTCTCTACGAGCAGTACTTC
12,-,TRBV25-1,-,TRBJ1-1,CASRGGLTEAFF,TGTGCCAGCAGAGGAGGTTTGACTGAAGCTTTCTTT
16,TRBD1,TRBV11-3,medium-sized,TRBJ2-3,CASSFPRDRVSDTQYF,TGTGCCAGCAGCTTCCCCCGGGACAGGGTATCAGATACGCAGTATTTT
15,-,TRBV18,-,TRBJ1-1,CASSPTGERNTEAFF,TGTGCCAGCTCACCAACCGGTGAAAGGAACACTGAAGCTTTCTTT
14,TRBD1,TRBV2,-,TRBJ2-3,CASRRTGYSDTQYF,TGTGCCAGCAGGAGGACAGGGTATTCAGATACGCAGTATTTT
16,-,TRBV13,-,TRBJ2-7,CASSFSAAKESYEQYF,TGTGCCAGCAGCTTCTCAGCCGCTAAGGAGTCCTACGAGCAGTACTTC
14,-,TRBV12-2,-,TRBJ2-7,CASRSLPTVYEQYF,TGTGCAAGTCGCTCCCTCCCAACAGTCTACGAGCAGTACTTC
14,TRBD2,TRBV7-2,-,TRBJ2-1,CASSPSGSLNEQFF,TGTGCCAGCAGCCCTAGCGGGAGTCTCAATGAGCAGTTCTTC
14,TRBD2,TRBV9,-,TRBJ2-5,CASSVGLAEETQYF,TGTGCCAGCAGCGTAGGGCTAGCGGAAGAGACCCAGTACTTC
14,-,TRBV6-5,-,TRBJ2-3,CASRGGGSADTQYF,TGTGCCAGCAGAGGCGGGGGCTCTGCAGATACGCAGTATTTT
18,-,TRBV11-2,few,TRBJ1-1,CASSLGWSGEGLNTEAFF,TGTGCCAGCAGCTTAGGGTGGTCTGGAGAGGGTTTGAACACTGAAGCTTTCTTT
14,-,TRBV5-1,-,TRBJ2-7,CASSSLRSSYEQYF,TGCGCCAGCAGCTCTCTTCGTAGCTCCTACGAGCAGTACTTC
17,-,TRBV5-8,large,TRBJ1-5,CASSTKNSRFSNQPQHF,TGTGCCAGCAGCACGAAAAATAGTCGGTTTAGCAATCAGCCCCAGCATTTT
16,TRBD1,TRBV5-5,-,TRBJ2-3,CASSLEVTGGTDTQYF,TGTGCCAGCAGCTTGGAGGTGACAGGGGGCACAGATACGCAGTATTTT
14,-,TRBV18,few,TRBJ2-3,CASSPNDGGYTQYF,TGTGCCAGCTCACCAAACGACGGCGGATATACGCAGTATTTT
14,TRBD1,TRBV7-2,-,TRBJ2-5,CASSTGDSRETQYF,TGTGCCAGCAGCACCGGGGACAGTCGGGAGACCCAGTACTTC
13,-,TRBV11-3,-,TRBJ1-1,CASSHTTATEAFF,TGTGCCAGCAGCCATACTACTGCTACAGAAGCTTTCTTT
16,TRBD1,TRBV19,few,TRBJ1-1,CASSEIGTGRNTEAFF,TGTGCCAGTAGCGAGATCGGGACAGGCCGGAACACTGAAGCTTTCTTT
15,TRBD2,TRBV29-1,once,TRBJ2-3,CSVSTSGSRTDTQYF,TGCAGCGTCTCGACTAGCGGGAGCCGCACAGATACGCAGTATTTT
15,TRBD1,TRBV5-6,-,TRBJ2-7,CASSLVGGYAHEQYF,TGTGCCAGCAGCTTGGTAGGGGGCTACGCCCACGAGCAGTACTTC
12,-,TRBV5-6,-,TRBJ1-1,CASSLVRAEAFF,TGTGCCAGCAGCTTGGTGAGGGCTGAAGCTTTCTTT
17,TRBD1,TRBV4-2,-,TRBJ1-2,CASSQATGGLFNYGYTF,TGTGCCAGCAGCCAAGCAACAGGGGGCCTTTTTAACTATGGCTACACCTTC
12,-,TRBV30,-,TRBJ1-1,CAWSLVETEAFF,TGTGCCTGGAGTCTAGTAGAGACTGAAGCTTTCTTT
17,TRBD2,TRBV5-1,-,TRBJ2-1,CASSPGTSGSSYNEQFF,TGCGCCAGCAGCCCCGGGACTAGCGGTAGCTCCTACAATGAGCAGTTCTTC
17,TRBD2,TRBV14,-,TRBJ2-3,CASSLGLAGGPSDTQYF,TGTGCCAGCAGCCTGGGACTAGCGGGAGGGCCTTCAGATACGCAGTATTTT
15,TRBD1,TRBV5-6,few,TRBJ2-2,CASRSRDRGTGELFF,TGTGCCAGCCGGTCCCGGGACAGAGGGACCGGGGAGCTGTTTTTT
16,-,TRBV11-3,-,TRBJ2-3,CASSPHGLPSTDTQYF,TGTGCCAGCAGCCCTCATGGACTCCCTAGCACAGATACGCAGTATTTT
16,TRBD1,TRBV30,-,TRBJ2-7,CAWTRPDRGHSYEQYF,TGTGCCTGGACCCGCCCGGACAGGGGGCACTCCTACGAGCAGTACTTC
14,TRBD2,TRBV5-1,once,TRBJ2-7,CASSDTSGITEQYF,TGCGCCAGCAGCGATACTAGCGGGATTACCGAGCAGTACTTC
13,-,TRBV6-5,-,TRBJ2-1,CASTRGAYNEQFF,TGTGCCAGCACACGGGGGGCTTACAATGAGCAGTTCTTC
15,TRBD1,TRBV19,-,TRBJ1-5,CASIKDREANQPQHF,TGTGCCAGTATCAAGGACAGGGAAGCCAATCAGCCCCAGCATTTT
14,TRBD2,TRBV5-4,few,TRBJ2-7,CASSLGGGYYEQYF,TGTGCCAGCAGCTTGGGGGGGGGATACTACGAGCAGTACTTC
12,-,TRBV5-1,few,TRBJ2-7,CASSLAGGLEYF,TGCGCCAGCAGCTTGGCCGGTGGGCTCGAGTACTTC
16,-,TRBV21-1,-,TRBJ1-3,CASSKDSSTSGNTIYF,TGTGCCAGCAGCAAAGATAGTTCTACCTCTGGAAACACCATATATTTT
14,TRBD1,TRBV6-4,-,TRBJ2-7,CASRPGQVAYEQYF,TGTGCCAGCCGGCCGGGACAGGTCGCCTACGAGCAGTACTTC
13,-,TRBV6-1,-,TRBJ1-3,CASSETGRDTIYF,TGTGCCAGCAGTGAAACGGGGAGGGACACCATATATTTT
17,TRBD2,TRBV4-1,-,TRBJ2-3,CASSHGRLAGGADTQYF,TGCGCCAGCAGCCATGGCAGACTAGCGGGAGGGGCGGATACGCAGTATTTT
15,-,TRBV9,-,TRBJ2-5,CASSVGGARQETQYF,TGTGCCAGCAGCGTGGGGGGGGCTAGACAAGAGACCCAGTACTTC
18,-,TRBV28,-,TRBJ2-6,CASSRWILTQSRANVLTF,TGTGCCAGCAGTCGCTGGATCTTGACACAAAGTCGGGCCAACGTCCTGACTTTC
13,TRBD2,TRBV7-3,-,TRBJ2-1,CASSLAGDNEQFF,TGTGCCAGCAGCTTAGCGGGGGACAATGAGCAGTTCTTC
15,-,TRBV11-2,-,TRBJ2-5,CASSSLAGQLETQYF,TGTGCCAGCAGCTCCCTTGCGGGACAGTTAGAGACCCAGTACTTC
15,TRBD2,TRBV5-1,-,TRBJ2-1,CASSPPGGGHNEQFF,TGCGCCAGCAGCCCCCCGGGGGGAGGACACAATGAGCAGTTCTTC
14,-,TRBV5-1,once,TRBJ1-1,CASSSGGIGTEAFF,TGCGCCAGCAGCTCGGGGGGGATCGGGACAGAAGCTTTCTTT
14,-,TRBV2,-,TRBJ1-6,CASSVRDMGSPLHF,TGTGCCAGCAGTGTTCGGGATATGGGTTCACCCCTCCACTTT
15,TRBD1,TRBV5-6,-,TRBJ2-7,CASSGGQASVYEQYF,TGTGCCAGCAGCGGGGGACAGGCCTCAGTGTACGAGCAGTACTTC
16,-,TRBV5-1,-,TRBJ2-5,CASSLGPGEKGETQYF,TGCGCCAGCAGCTTGGGGCCGGGGGAAAAAGGAGAGACCCAGTACTTC
14,-,TRBV18,-,TRBJ1-1,CASSFGSRGTEAFF,TGTGCCAGCTCATTCGGTTCCCGGGGCACTGAAGCTTTCTTT
11,-,TRBV2,-,TRBJ2-1,CASSQLALTLF,TGTGCCAGCAGCCAACTAGCTCTGACGCTCTTC
13,TRBD1,TRBV29-1,-,TRBJ2-1,CSGRIQGDLEQFF,TGCAGCGGGAGGATACAGGGGGACCTTGAGCAGTTCTTC
15,TRBD2,TRBV6-5,-,TRBJ2-3,CASGTSGGLTDTQYF,TGTGCCAGCGGAACTAGCGGGGGACTCACAGATACGCAGTATTTT